One sample yielded the 18 T cell receptor beta chains listed below, sequenced in a study of post-analysis software for immune sequencing data (dated by TCRdb to between 2014 and 2016). Library creation used PCR. Reads for this sample came from an Illumina HiSeq 2500. To reduce PCR and sequencing biases, unique molecular identifiers were built into the TCR beta cDNA libraries. TCRdb ran its own pipeline on the public reads, namely fastp trimming at Q25 and MiXCR clone calling, and kept in-frame beta chains. For every CDR3 protein sequence, its rows merge into one entry that carries the most common genes and DNA. This sample holds around 700,000 distinct CDR3 sequences; approximately 60% were observed only once. In total, the top ten clones hold approximately 10% of the sample. The antigens for these receptors are not known. Study-wide findings and limitations: Significantly higher frequencies in patients than in controls were found for several TRBV segments, including TRBV5-6, TRBV5-1 and TRBV20-1.

Sequenced input: blood. The receptor set was obtained from a girl aged 2 to 10 with multiple sclerosis.

The gene calls are TRBV6-1 and TRBJ2-3; possibly TRBD1 for D (6 bases). Germline CDR1 is MNHNS and CDR2 is SASEGT. This CDR3 region has 13 residues. The V and J ends lost 6 bases and 6 bases respectively, with 13 bases between them. CDR3: CASRADRRDTQYF. The CDR3 DNA sequence: TGTGCCAGCAGGGCCGACAGGCGCGATACGCAGTATTTT.

The chain employs TRBV19 and TRBJ2-5; D remains unclear. The CDR3 has 14 residues. The germline CDR1 and CDR2 sequences are LNHDA and SQIVND (reference sequence). CDR3 residues: CVITRFDNYKEQYF. The CDR3 DNA follows: TGTGTCATCACTCGTTTCGATAATTATAAGGAGCAGTACTTC. Drawing the rest from reference TRBV19 and TRBJ2-5, the complete variable domain is DGGITQSPKYLFRKEGQNVTLSCEQNLNHDAMYWYRQDPGQGLRLIYYSQIVNDFQKGDIAEGYSVSREKKESFPLTVTSAQKNPTAFYLCVITRFDNYKEQYFGPGTRLLVL.

The sample holds a few counts of this clonotype. The V and J genes are TRBV27 and TRBJ2-7, with D hard to call. The CDR3 is 13 amino acids. Looked up from germline, CDR1 is MNHEY and CDR2 is SMNVEV (reference sequence). V was pared by 2 bases and J by 3 bases, with 8 bases between. In DNA form, the CDR3 reads TGTGCCAGCAGTTTAGGGGTCCTCTACGAGCAGTACTTC. Amino acid sequence: CASSLGVLYEQYF.

V gene TRBV20-1 combines with J gene TRBJ1-2; 7 positions agree with TRBD1. Germline assignment: CDR1 DFQATT and CDR2 SNEGSKA (reference sequence). V was clipped by 4 bases and J by 4 bases; unmatched bases: 9. The CDR3 spans 14 residues. CDR3 loop: CSAKTQGSGYGYTF. CDR3 bases: TGCAGTGCTAAGACACAGGGGTCAGGCTATGGCTACACCTTC.

The chain links TRBV4-3 to TRBJ2-7, with TRBD1 matching over 10 bases. Unmatched junction bases numbered 7, after V lost 1 base and J lost 4 bases. Germline CDR1 LGHNA, CDR2 YSLEER. There are 16 residues in the CDR3. The chain's CDR3 is CASSQGGTGETYEQYF. As DNA, the CDR3 is TGCGCCAGCAGCCAAGGAGGGACAGGGGAGACTTACGAGCAGTACTTC.

This clonotype was seen more than once but under ten times. V is TRBV7-6 and J is TRBJ2-5; TRBD2 aligns across 12 bases. V was pared by 2 bases and J by 10 bases, with 8 bases of the junction left unmatched. The germline V gene has CDR1 SGHVS and CDR2 FNYEAQ. The CDR3 loop spans 15 amino acids. CDR3 loop: CASSLTSGGPVGQYF. DNA of the CDR3: TGTGCCAGCAGCTTAACTAGCGGGGGGCCGGTGGGCCAGTACTTC.

The V and J genes are TRBV27 and TRBJ1-2, with a possible D match to TRBD1 (6 bases). Germline loops: CDR1 MNHEY, CDR2 SMNVEV (reference sequence). The CDR3 has 19 residues. The V gene lost 6 bases and the J gene lost 0 bases, with 26 bases spanning the gap. The CDR3 region is CASSPTTSQGVGANYGYTF. The CDR3 coding sequence is TGTGCCAGCAGCCCCACGACGTCACAGGGAGTAGGGGCTAACTATGGCTACACCTTC.

The J gene is TRBJ2-1, the V gene TRBV6-5; TRBD2 agrees at 9 bases. The CDR3 has 15 amino acids. Germline V gene data show CDR1 as MNHEY and CDR2 as SVGAGI. After removal of 6 bases from V and 2 bases from J, the junction contained 5 bases not matched to a gene. CDR3 region: CASRIIAGAYNEQFF. Written as DNA, the CDR3 is TGTGCCAGCAGGATAATAGCGGGAGCCTACAATGAGCAGTTCTTC.

The CDR3 DNA follows: TGCAGCGTTAGCGGTGGAGAGACCCAGTACTTC. As protein: CSVSGGETQYF. The chain uses TRBV29-1 and TRBJ2-5, with D possibly TRBD2 on 5 matching bases. Deletions cut 5 bases from V and 4 bases from J, with 8 bases between. CDR1 and CDR2 (germline): SQVTM, ANQGSEA. The CDR3 sequence is 11 residues long. Using reference TRBV29-1 and TRBJ2-5 for the parts outside the CDR3, the full variable domain is SAVISQKPSRDICQRGTSLTIQCQVDSQVTMMFWYRQQPGQSLTLIATANQGSEATYESGFVIDKFPISRPNLTFSTLTVSNMSPEDSSIYLCSVSGGETQYFGPGTRLLVL.

The chain has TRBV20-1 and TRBJ1-1; D is unresolved. The germline gives CDR1 DFQATT, CDR2 SNEGSKA (reference sequence). V lost 1 base and J 7 bases, leaving 10 bases between the germline ends. The CDR3 covers 12 residues. The CDR3 nucleotides read TGCAGTGCTAGAGGGGCACCTCTTGAAGCTTTCTTT. It codes for CSARGAPLEAFF.

The J gene is TRBJ2-1, the V gene TRBV20-1, with unresolved D. CDR1 DFQATT and CDR2 SNEGSKA come from the germline V gene (reference sequence). V was shortened by 4 bases and J by 2 bases, with 9 bases between the two germline ends. This CDR3 contains 13 residues. As DNA, the CDR3 is TGCAGTGCTACTCGACATACCTACAATGAGCAGTTCTTC. Its translation is CSATRHTYNEQFF.

This clonotype was seen more than once but under ten times. V gene TRBV12-3 or TRBV12-4 combines with J gene TRBJ2-1, with 7 bases that match TRBD2. After removal of 0 bases from V and 7 bases from J, the junction contained 3 bases not matched to a gene. This CDR3 has 14 residues. For the CDR3, the DNA is TGTGCCAGCAGTTTAGCGGGGGGGATAAATGAGCAGTTCTTC. It translates to CASSLAGGINEQFF.

V and J are TRBV20-1 and TRBJ2-7; 10 bases are shared with TRBD2. In germline, CDR1 is DFQATT, CDR2 SNEGSKA (reference sequence). CDR3 size: 17 residues. V lost 3 bases, J lost 0 bases, and 11 bases stayed unmatched. DNA of the CDR3: TGCAGTGCTAGGGGGTATCAAGCGGGAGGGAGCTCCTACGAGCAGTACTTC. Residues: CSARGYQAGGSSYEQYF.

This clonotype was seen once. The chain uses TRBV7-2 and TRBJ2-1; the D gene is possibly TRBD1 (5 bases). Per the germline V gene, CDR1 is SGHTA and CDR2 is FQGNSA. V was clipped by 5 bases and J by 8 bases, with 19 bases between them. The CDR3 is 15 residues long. The DNA of the CDR3 is TGTGCCAGCAGCCCCTGGGCCAGGGAAGCGCATGAGCAGTTCTTC. Translation gives CASSPWAREAHEQFF.

This clonotype has more than one count but fewer than ten. The chain links TRBV5-1 to TRBJ2-5; D is possibly TRBD2 (5 bases). The DNA matches TRBJ2-7 better at its end, which makes the J call doubtful. This CDR3 comprises 15 residues. Germline V lookup: CDR1 SGHRS, CDR2 YFSETQ. The CDR3 loop is CASSLESSRDYEQYF. The CDR3 DNA reads as TGCGCCAGCAGCTTGGAATCAAGTCGGGATTACGAGCAGTACTTC.

The chain joins TRBV10-3 to TRBJ1-2, with TRBD1 identical over 9 bases. The trim removed 8 bases at V and 5 bases at J, leaving 9 bases unmatched. The CDR3 consists of 14 residues. The germline V gene has CDR1 ENHRY and CDR2 SYGVKD. CDR3 in DNA: TGTGCCATCGGTGCCGTAGGACAGGGGTATGGCTACACCTTC. This translates into CAIGAVGQGYGYTF.

V is TRBV3-1 and J is TRBJ2-5; TRBD2 matches at 7 bases. Germline trimming cut 3 bases from V and 11 bases from J; bases unmatched to any gene: 15. The germline gives CDR1 LGHDT, CDR2 YNNKEL (reference sequence). This CDR3 comprises 15 residues. CDR3 region: CASSQTGLPINEQYF. CDR3 DNA sequence: TGTGCCAGCAGCCAGACGGGACTACCCATCAATGAGCAGTACTTC.

This clonotype occurred a few times. The J gene is TRBJ2-6, the V gene TRBV7-6; the match to TRBD1 covers 8 bases. The CDR3 spans 17 residues. The V and J ends lost 1 base and 0 bases, in that order; junction bases with no gene match: 2. Per germline, CDR1 SGHVS and CDR2 FNYEAQ. The CDR3 sequence: CASSLGQGRSGANVLTF. Here the CDR3 DNA reads TGTGCCAGCAGCTTAGGACAGGGGCGCTCTGGGGCCAACGTCCTGACTTTC.